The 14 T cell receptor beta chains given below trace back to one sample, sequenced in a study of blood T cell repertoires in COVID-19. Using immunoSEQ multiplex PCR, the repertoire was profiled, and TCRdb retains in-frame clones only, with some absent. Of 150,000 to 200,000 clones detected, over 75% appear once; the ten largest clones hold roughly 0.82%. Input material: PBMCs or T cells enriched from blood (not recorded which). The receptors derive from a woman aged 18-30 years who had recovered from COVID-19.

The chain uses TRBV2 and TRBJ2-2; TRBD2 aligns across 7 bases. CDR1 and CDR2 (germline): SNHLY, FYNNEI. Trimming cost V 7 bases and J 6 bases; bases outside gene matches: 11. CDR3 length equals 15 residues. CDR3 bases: TGTGCCAGCAACCGACTCGCGGGAGTTGCCGGGGAGCTGTTTTTT. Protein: CASNRLAGVAGELFF.

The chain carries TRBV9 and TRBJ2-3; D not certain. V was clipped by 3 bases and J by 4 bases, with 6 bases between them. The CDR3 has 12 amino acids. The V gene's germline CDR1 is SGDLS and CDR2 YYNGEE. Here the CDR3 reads CASSGDADTQYF. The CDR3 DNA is TGTGCCAGCAGCGGAGATGCAGATACGCAGTATTTT.

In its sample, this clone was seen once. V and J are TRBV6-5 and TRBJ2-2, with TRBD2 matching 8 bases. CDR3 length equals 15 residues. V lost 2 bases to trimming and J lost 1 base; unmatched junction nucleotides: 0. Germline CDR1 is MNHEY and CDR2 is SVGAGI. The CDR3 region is CASSYLAGNTGELFF. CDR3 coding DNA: TGTGCCAGCAGTTACCTAGCGGGGAACACCGGGGAGCTGTTTTTT.

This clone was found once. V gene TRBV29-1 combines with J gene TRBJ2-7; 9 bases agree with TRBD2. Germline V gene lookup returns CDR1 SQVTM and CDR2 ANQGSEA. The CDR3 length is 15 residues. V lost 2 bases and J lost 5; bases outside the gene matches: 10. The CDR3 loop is CSVEWASGKVNEQYF. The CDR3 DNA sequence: TGCAGCGTTGAATGGGCTAGCGGGAAGGTGAACGAGCAGTACTTC.

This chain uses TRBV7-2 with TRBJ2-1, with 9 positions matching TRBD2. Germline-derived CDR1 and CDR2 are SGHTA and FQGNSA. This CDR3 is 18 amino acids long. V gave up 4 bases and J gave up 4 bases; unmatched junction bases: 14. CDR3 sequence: CASSSIKLAGQKYNEQFF. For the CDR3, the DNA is TGTGCCAGCAGCTCTATAAAACTAGCGGGCCAGAAATACAATGAGCAGTTCTTC.

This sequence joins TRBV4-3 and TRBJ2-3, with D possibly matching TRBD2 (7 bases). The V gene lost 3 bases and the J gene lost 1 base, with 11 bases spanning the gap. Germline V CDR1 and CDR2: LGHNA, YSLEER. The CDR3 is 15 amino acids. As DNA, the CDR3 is TGCGCCAGCAGCCAGGGGGGGCGGGGCACAGATACGCAGTATTTT. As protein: CASSQGGRGTDTQYF.

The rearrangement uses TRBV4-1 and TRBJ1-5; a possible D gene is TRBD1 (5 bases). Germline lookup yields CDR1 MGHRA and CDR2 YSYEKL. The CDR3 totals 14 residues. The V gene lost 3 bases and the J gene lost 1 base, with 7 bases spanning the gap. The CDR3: CASSQQGSNQPQHF. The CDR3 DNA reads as TGCGCCAGCAGCCAGCAGGGAAGCAATCAGCCCCAGCATTTT.

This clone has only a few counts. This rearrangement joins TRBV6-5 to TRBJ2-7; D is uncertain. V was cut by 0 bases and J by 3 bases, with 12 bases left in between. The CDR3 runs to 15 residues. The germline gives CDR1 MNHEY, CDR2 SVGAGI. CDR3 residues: CASSYSIERLYEQYF. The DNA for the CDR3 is TGTGCCAGCAGTTACTCGATAGAGCGACTCTACGAGCAGTACTTC.

The CDR3 region is CASSLLRREKLFF. The CDR3 nucleotides read TGCGCCAGCAGCCTTCTACGGCGGGAAAAACTGTTTTTT. The rearrangement uses TRBV4-1 and TRBJ1-4; D not certain. Germline V gene lookup returns CDR1 MGHRA and CDR2 YSYEKL. There are 13 residues in the CDR3. Trimming cost V 4 bases and J 8 bases, with 11 bases left between them.

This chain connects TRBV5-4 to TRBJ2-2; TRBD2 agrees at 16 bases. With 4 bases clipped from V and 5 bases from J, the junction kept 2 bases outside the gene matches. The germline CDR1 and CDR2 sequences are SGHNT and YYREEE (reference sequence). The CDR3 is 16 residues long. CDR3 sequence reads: CASSPGLAGGTGELFF. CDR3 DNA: TGTGCCAGCAGCCCGGGACTAGCGGGAGGGACCGGGGAGCTGTTTTTT. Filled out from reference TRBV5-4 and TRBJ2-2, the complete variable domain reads ETGVTQSPTHLIKTRGQQVTLRCSSQSGHNTVSWYQQALGQGPQFIFQYYREEENGRGNFPPRFSGLQFPNYSSELNVNALELDDSALYLCASSPGLAGGTGELFFGEGSRLTVL.

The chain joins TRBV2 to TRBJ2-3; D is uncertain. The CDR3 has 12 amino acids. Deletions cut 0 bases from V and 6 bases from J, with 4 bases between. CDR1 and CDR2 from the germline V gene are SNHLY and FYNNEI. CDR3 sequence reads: CASSEARDTQYF. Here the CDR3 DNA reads TGTGCCAGCAGTGAAGCGCGGGATACGCAGTATTTT. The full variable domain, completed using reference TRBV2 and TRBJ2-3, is EPEVTQTPSHQVTQMGQEVILRCVPISNHLYFYWYRQILGQKVEFLVSFYNNEISEKSEIFDDQFSVERPDGSNFTLKIRSTKLEDSAMYFCASSEARDTQYFGPGTRLTVL.

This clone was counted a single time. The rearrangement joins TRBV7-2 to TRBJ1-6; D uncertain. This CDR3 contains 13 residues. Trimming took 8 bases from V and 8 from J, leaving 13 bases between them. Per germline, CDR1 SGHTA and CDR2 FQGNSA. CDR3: CASGPEMYSPLHF. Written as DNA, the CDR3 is TGTGCCAGCGGGCCAGAAATGTATTCACCCCTCCACTTT.

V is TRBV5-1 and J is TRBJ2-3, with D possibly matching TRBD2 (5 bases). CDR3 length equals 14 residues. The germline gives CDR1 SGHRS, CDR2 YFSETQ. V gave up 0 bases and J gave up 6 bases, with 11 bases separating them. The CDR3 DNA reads TGCGCCAGCAGCTTGGCCCGTGGCGGGGATACGCAGTATTTT. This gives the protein CASSLARGGDTQYF.

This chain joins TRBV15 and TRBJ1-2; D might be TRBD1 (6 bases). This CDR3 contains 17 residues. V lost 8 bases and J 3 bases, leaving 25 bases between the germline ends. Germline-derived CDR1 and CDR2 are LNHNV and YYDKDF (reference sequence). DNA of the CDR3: TGTGCCACCCGAACCGGCTTGCAGGGGCCTCGGGACTATGGCTACACCTTC. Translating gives CATRTGLQGPRDYGYTF.